Below, 19 T cell receptor beta chains from the same sample are listed, as sequenced in a study of early T cells in non-severe SARS-CoV-2 infection. TCRdb reprocessed the 5' RACE reads with MiXCR, giving one entry per CDR3 protein. This table holds 25,000 to 30,000 distinct CDR3 sequences, roughly 5.3% found once. Sequenced sample: whole blood. The receptor set was obtained from an adult who was a healthcare worker with PCR-confirmed SARS-CoV-2 infection or an uninfected control (not recorded which).

Only a few counts were recorded for this clonotype. A much larger clone differs from this one at a single base, so this may be a read error. The genes are TRBV25-1 and TRBJ2-7; D possibly corresponds to TRBD1 (6 bases). Germline loops: CDR1 MGHDK, CDR2 SYGVNS. This CDR3 region has 14 residues. V gave up 2 bases and J gave up 5 bases, with 13 bases separating them. The CDR3 here is CASSEDTGTDEQYF. The CDR3 coding sequence is TGTGCCAGCAGTGAAGATACAGGGACGGACGAGCAGTACTTC.

This clonotype appeared many times. The chain joins TRBV7-3 to TRBJ2-5, with D perhaps TRBD2 (5 bases). Trimming removed 2 bases at V and 2 bases at J, with 15 bases between. CDR1 and CDR2 (germline): SGHTA, FQGTGA. The CDR3 contains 16 residues. CDR3 nucleotide sequence: TGTGCCAGCAGCTTATGGGGAGACCAACCACAAGAGACCCAGTACTTC. Translating gives CASSLWGDQPQETQYF.

This clonotype appeared many times. The chain couples TRBV6-5 to TRBJ2-3, with 8 nucleotides matching TRBD2. The V gene's germline CDR1 is MNHEY and CDR2 SVGAGI. The CDR3 consists of 15 residues. The V and J ends lost 5 bases and 2 bases, in that order; junction bases with no gene match: 6. Written as DNA, the CDR3 is TGTGCCAGCAGTAACCTAGCGGGTCTCACAGATACGCAGTATTTT. Translating gives CASSNLAGLTDTQYF.

This clonotype appeared many times. The CDR3 nucleotides are TGTGCCAGTAATACGGGGGACAGGGACCCCTACGAGCAGTACTTC. This translates into CASNTGDRDPYEQYF. The genes are TRBV28 and TRBJ2-7, with 9 bases that match TRBD1. The CDR3 totals 15 residues. J was trimmed by 2 bases and V by 9 bases; bases with no gene match: 11. CDR1 is MDHEN, CDR2 SYDVKM, per germline.

At least ten counts were recorded for this clonotype. The rearrangement joins TRBV27 to TRBJ1-1, with D possibly TRBD1 on 5 matching bases. The CDR3 runs to 14 residues. Germline V gene sequence: CDR1 MNHEY, CDR2 SMNVEV (reference sequence). Trimming removed 0 bases from V and 4 bases from J, with 9 bases in between. The CDR3, as DNA: TGTGCCAGCAGTTTATCCCGACAGCCCACTGAAGCTTTCTTT. The encoded protein is CASSLSRQPTEAFF.

A note on this clonotype: A single base separates this from a much larger clone, so it may be a read error. The DNA of the CDR3 is TGTGCCAGGACCATCACAGGGGTAAGGGAGACCCAGTACTTC. Protein sequence: CARTITGVRETQYF. The chain joins TRBV5-6 to TRBJ2-5; 7 positions match TRBD1. V dropped 8 bases and J dropped 5; count of bases not matched to a gene: 12. In germline, CDR1 is SGHDT, CDR2 YYEEEE. This CDR3 comprises 14 residues. The whole variable domain, remainder taken from reference TRBV5-6 and TRBJ2-5, is DAGVTQSPTHLIKTRGQQVTLRCSPKSGHDTVSWYQQALGQGPQFIFQYYEEEERQRGNFPDRFSGHQFPNYSSELNVNALLLGDSALYLCARTITGVRETQYFGPGTRLLVL.

In the case of this clonotype: A read error may explain this, as a much larger clone is one base away. The CDR3 nucleotides are TGTGCCAGCAGCCAAGGTACTAGCGGGAATTGGCCCTACAATGAGCAGTTCTTC. Translation: CASSQGTSGNWPYNEQFF. The chain is built from TRBV3-2 and TRBJ2-1; no DNA check was done on the table's D call, TRBD2. TRBV3-2 has pseudogene status. The CDR3 totals 18 residues.

This clonotype was seen repeatedly, ten times or more. V and J are TRBV12-3 or TRBV12-4 and TRBJ2-3, with 8 bases matching TRBD2. This CDR3 region has 15 residues. Germline trimming cut 3 bases from V and 2 bases from J; bases unmatched to any gene: 4. The CDR3 reads CASSLTGGPTDTQYF. CDR3 bases: TGTGCCAGCAGTTTGACGGGAGGGCCCACAGATACGCAGTATTTT.

This clonotype was picked up many times. The V call is TRBV19, the J call TRBJ2-1; no clear D gene. CDR1 is LNHDA and CDR2 is SQIVND in the germline V gene (reference sequence). Trimming took off 4 bases at V and 7 bases at J, with 8 bases between the two ends. This CDR3 has 12 residues. The DNA for the CDR3 is TGTGCCAGTAGTAGGGAAGGAAATGAGCAGTTCTTC. This translates into CASSREGNEQFF.

This clonotype was seen ten or more times. The CDR3 DNA sequence: TGCAGCGTTGGAGACAGGGGAGAGACCCAGTACTTC. It encodes CSVGDRGETQYF. The V gene is TRBV29-1, the J gene TRBJ2-5, with TRBD1 matching 8 bases. After removal of 4 bases from V and 4 bases from J, the junction contained 2 bases not matched to a gene. The CDR3 loop spans 12 amino acids. Germline V gene data show CDR1 as SQVTM and CDR2 as ANQGSEA.

This clonotype was seen many times. This rearrangement joins TRBV7-9 to TRBJ2-1; 15 nucleotides align to TRBD2. The CDR3 totals 21 residues. Germline V lookup: CDR1 SEHNR, CDR2 FQNEAQ (reference sequence). V dropped 5 bases and J dropped 8; count of bases not matched to a gene: 22. In DNA, the CDR3 is TGTGCCAGCAGCCCCTCTCTCGGGGGACTAGCGGGAGGAGGACATATCCATGAGCAGTTCTTC. Translation gives CASSPSLGGLAGGGHIHEQFF.

This clonotype was detected many times. The chain has TRBV28 and TRBJ1-2; 8 bases fit TRBD1. The CDR3 spans 12 residues. V gave up 7 bases and J gave up 6 bases; unmatched junction bases: 4. Germline V CDR1 and CDR2: MDHEN, SYDVKM. In nucleotides, the CDR3 is TGTGCCAGCATATCAGGGGGCCATGGCTACACCTTC. It specifies CASISGGHGYTF.

This rearrangement joins TRBV6-2 or TRBV6-3 to TRBJ2-7; unclear D gene. V was trimmed by 6 bases and J by 1 base, leaving 16 bases between them. CDR1 MNHEY and CDR2 SVGEGT come from the germline V gene. CDR3 length: 15 amino acids. This CDR3 reads CASSRLTQGSYEQYF. CDR3 DNA sequence: TGTGCCAGCAGCCGCCTGACCCAAGGGTCCTACGAGCAGTACTTC.

The chain is built from TRBV27 and TRBJ2-1, with D possibly TRBD2 on 6 matching bases. Germline V gene sequence: CDR1 MNHEY, CDR2 SMNVEV (reference sequence). The length of the CDR3 is 18 residues. V shed 5 bases and J shed 7 bases, with 27 bases lying between them. The DNA for the CDR3 is TGTGCCAGCAGTCCACTTAACAGCGGGCGAGGGGTCAGGAATGAGCAGTTCTTC. Translated, it gives CASSPLNSGRGVRNEQFF.

This clonotype was counted at least ten times. The CDR3: CASSPSRGDTEAFF. CDR3 DNA: TGTGCCAGCAGTCCATCAAGGGGTGACACTGAAGCTTTCTTT. V and J are TRBV6-5 and TRBJ1-1, with D possibly matching TRBD1 (5 bases). Germline V CDR1 and CDR2: MNHEY, SVGAGI. V gave up 5 bases and J gave up 3 bases, with 13 bases separating them. This CDR3 spans 14 amino acids.

This clonotype appeared many times. This chain joins TRBV19 and TRBJ1-2; D gene unclear. Per germline, CDR1 LNHDA and CDR2 SQIVND (reference sequence). This CDR3 is 15 amino acids long. Between the trimmed V and J ends, which lost 5 bases and 1 base, there was a span of 14 bases. This CDR3 reads CASSLNTLYNYGYTF. For the CDR3, the DNA is TGTGCCAGTAGTCTCAACACTCTATATAACTATGGCTACACCTTC.

This clonotype was counted ten times or more. This chain connects TRBV5-1 to TRBJ2-1; 10 nucleotides align to TRBD1. The germline V gene encodes CDR1 SGHRS and CDR2 YFSETQ. Losses at the gene ends were 0 bases for V and 10 bases for J; bases not matched to a gene: 4. The CDR3 is made up of 14 amino acids. As DNA, the CDR3 is TGCGCCAGCAGCTTGGCGGGGACAGGGGACGAGCAGTTCTTC. Translated: CASSLAGTGDEQFF.

This clonotype was counted ten times or more. DNA for the CDR3: TGCGCCAGCAGCCAAATCGGGGGGAGGAGAACTGAAGCTTTCTTT. Residues: CASSQIGGRRTEAFF. The chain couples TRBV4-1 to TRBJ1-1; D possibly corresponds to TRBD1 (5 bases). The CDR3 spans 15 residues. Trimming stripped 2 bases from V and 5 bases from J, with 15 bases between. The germline V gene has CDR1 MGHRA and CDR2 YSYEKL.

This clonotype was found many times. The chain couples TRBV20-1 to TRBJ1-5, with TRBD1 as a possible D gene (5 bases). There are 16 residues in the CDR3. In germline, CDR1 is DFQATT, CDR2 SNEGSKA (reference sequence). Trimming stripped 4 bases from V and 9 bases from J, with 25 bases between. The CDR3 loop reads CSAKLPGRNYWTPQHF. Here the CDR3 DNA reads TGCAGTGCTAAACTACCGGGACGCAACTACTGGACGCCCCAGCATTTT.